Sequencing of this T cell receptor beta chain was carried out in a study of glioma-infiltrating T cells. With respect to this clonotype: Its antigen is not identified. Relative to the germline gene, one junction end is altered; a read error may explain this.

Using RNA template, CDR3s of TCR alpha and beta were amplified with iRepertoire arm-PCR. Tissue mRNA or PBMC total RNA, about 95-450 ng, went into one-step reverse transcription and amplification. TCRdb recomputed calls from the multiplex PCR reads with MiXCR, one row per CDR3 protein. The sample consists of tens of thousands of distinct CDR3 sequences, 35% to 45% of them appearing once. This CDR3 has 16 amino acids. Germline V gene data show CDR1 as LGHNA and CDR2 as YNFKEQ. Study-wide results and caveats: Non-neoplastic patients had below-expected tissue-blood divergence, while all gliomas exceeded expectation. Only very few CDR3 sequences appeared in both tissue and blood.

The sequence came from a human donor with low-grade glioma or glioblastoma, undergoing nonglioma brain surgery, or in good health (not recorded which). The sequencing input was glioma tissue, nonneoplastic brain tissue, or PBMCs (not recorded which). V usage is TRBV4-2 and J usage is TRBJ1-1; D gene uncertain. The CDR3 protein is CASSQGLAGANTEAFF. The CDR3 coding sequence is TGTGCCAGCAGCCAAGGTCTCGCCGGCGCAAACACTGAAGCCTTCTTT.